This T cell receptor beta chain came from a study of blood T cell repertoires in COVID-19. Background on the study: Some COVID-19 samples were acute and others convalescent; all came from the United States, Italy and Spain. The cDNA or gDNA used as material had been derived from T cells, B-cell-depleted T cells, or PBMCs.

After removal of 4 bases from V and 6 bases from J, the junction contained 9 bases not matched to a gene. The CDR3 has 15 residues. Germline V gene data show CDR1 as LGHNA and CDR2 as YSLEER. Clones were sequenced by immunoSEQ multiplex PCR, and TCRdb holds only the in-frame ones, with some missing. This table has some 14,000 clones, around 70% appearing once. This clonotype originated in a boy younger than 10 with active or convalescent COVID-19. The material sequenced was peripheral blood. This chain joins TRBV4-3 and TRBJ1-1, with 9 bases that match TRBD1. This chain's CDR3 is CASSLNGQGSPEAFF. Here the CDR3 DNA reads TGCGCCAGCAGCCTTAACGGACAGGGGAGTCCTGAAGCTTTCTTT.